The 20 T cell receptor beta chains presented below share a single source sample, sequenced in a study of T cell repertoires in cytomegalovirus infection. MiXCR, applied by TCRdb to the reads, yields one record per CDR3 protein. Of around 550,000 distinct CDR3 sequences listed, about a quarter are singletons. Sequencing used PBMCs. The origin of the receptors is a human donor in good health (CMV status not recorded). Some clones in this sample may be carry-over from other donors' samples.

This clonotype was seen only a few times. CDR3 sequence reads: CASSVSGRAEETQYF. For the CDR3, the DNA is TGTGCCAGTAGTGTCAGCGGGAGGGCCGAAGAGACCCAGTACTTC. This chain joins TRBV19 and TRBJ2-5, with 10 bases matching TRBD2. Germline assignment: CDR1 LNHDA and CDR2 SQIVND (reference sequence). The CDR3 is 15 residues long. V lost 5 bases to trimming and J lost 3 bases; unmatched junction nucleotides: 6.

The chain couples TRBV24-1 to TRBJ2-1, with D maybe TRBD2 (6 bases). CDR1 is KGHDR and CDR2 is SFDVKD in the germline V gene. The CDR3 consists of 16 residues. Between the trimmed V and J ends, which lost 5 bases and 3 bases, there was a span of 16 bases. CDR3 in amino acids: CATSGLGLGYYNEQFF. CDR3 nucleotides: TGTGCCACCAGTGGACTAGGACTGGGTTACTACAATGAGCAGTTCTTC.

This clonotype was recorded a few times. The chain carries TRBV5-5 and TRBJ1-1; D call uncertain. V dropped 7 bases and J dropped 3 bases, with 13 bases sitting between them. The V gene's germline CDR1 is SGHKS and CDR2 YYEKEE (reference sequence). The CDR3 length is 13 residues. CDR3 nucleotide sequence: TGTGCCAGCCCGGGTCGGGCGGACACTGAAGCTTTCTTT. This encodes CASPGRADTEAFF. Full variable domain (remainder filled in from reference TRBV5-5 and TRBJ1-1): DAGVTQSPTHLIKTRGQQVTLRCSPISGHKSVSWYQQVLGQGPQFIFQYYEKEERGRGNFPDRFSARQFPNYSSELNVNALLLGDSALYLCASPGRADTEAFFGQGTRLTVV.

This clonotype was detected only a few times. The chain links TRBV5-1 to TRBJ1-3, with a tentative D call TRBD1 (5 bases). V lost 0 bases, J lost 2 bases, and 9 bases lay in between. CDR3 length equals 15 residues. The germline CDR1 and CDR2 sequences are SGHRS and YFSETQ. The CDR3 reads CASSLVGGTGNTIYF. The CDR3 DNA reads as TGCGCCAGCAGCTTGGTTGGGGGTACTGGAAACACCATATATTTT.

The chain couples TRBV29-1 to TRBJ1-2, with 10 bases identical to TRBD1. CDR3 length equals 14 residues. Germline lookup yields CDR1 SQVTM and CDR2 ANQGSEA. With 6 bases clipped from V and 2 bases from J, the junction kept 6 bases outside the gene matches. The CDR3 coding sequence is TGCAGCGTGGTGGACAGGGGGAAGAACTATGGCTACACCTTC. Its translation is CSVVDRGKNYGYTF.

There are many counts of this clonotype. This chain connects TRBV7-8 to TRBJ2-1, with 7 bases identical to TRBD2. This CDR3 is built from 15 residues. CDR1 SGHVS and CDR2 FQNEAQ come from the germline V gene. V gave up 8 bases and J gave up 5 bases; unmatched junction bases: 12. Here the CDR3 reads CASLTPRGKNNEQFF. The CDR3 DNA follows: TGTGCCAGCCTCACCCCGCGGGGGAAAAACAATGAGCAGTTCTTC.

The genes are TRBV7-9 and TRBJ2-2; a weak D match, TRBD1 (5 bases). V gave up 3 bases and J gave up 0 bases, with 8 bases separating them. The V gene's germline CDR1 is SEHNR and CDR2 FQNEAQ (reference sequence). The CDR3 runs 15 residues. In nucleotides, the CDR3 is TGTGCCAGCAGCTTTCGCAGGGCGAACACCGGGGAGCTGTTTTTT. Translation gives CASSFRRANTGELFF.

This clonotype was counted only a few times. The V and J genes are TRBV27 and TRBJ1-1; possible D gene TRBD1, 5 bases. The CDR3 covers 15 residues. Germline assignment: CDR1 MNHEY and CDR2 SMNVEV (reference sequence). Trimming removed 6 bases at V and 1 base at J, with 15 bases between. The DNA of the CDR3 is TGTGCCAGCAGGCTAGGGGCAGGTCAGAACACTGAAGCTTTCTTT. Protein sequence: CASRLGAGQNTEAFF.

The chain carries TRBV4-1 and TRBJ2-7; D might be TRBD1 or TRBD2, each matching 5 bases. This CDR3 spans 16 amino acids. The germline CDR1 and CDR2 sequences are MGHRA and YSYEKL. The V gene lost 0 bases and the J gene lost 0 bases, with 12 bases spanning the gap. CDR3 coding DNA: TGCGCCAGCAGCCAAGACCGGGGCCTTAGCTCCTACGAGCAGTACTTC. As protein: CASSQDRGLSSYEQYF.

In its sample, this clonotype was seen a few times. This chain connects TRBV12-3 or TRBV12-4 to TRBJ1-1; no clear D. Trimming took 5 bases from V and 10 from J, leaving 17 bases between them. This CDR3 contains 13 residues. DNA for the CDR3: TGTGCCAGCAGTCCCATCCACTCCGAGATAGCTTTCTTT. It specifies CASSPIHSEIAFF.

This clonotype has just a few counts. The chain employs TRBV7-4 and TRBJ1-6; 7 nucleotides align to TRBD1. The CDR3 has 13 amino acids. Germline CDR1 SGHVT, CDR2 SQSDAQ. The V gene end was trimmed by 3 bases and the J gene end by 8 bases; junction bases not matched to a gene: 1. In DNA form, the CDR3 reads TGTGCCAGCAGCTTGCAGGGGGATTCACCCCTCCACTTT. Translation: CASSLQGDSPLHF.

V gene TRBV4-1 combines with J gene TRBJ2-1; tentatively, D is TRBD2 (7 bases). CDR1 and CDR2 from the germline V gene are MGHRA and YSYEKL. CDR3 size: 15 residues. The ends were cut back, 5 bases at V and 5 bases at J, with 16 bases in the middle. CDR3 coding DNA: TGCGCCAGCAGCGAGGGGGACTACCTTCACAATGAGCAGTTCTTC. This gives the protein CASSEGDYLHNEQFF.

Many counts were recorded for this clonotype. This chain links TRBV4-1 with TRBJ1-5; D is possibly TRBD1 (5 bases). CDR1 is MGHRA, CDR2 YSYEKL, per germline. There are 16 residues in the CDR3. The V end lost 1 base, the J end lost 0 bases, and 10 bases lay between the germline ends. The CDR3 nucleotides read TGCGCCAGCAGCCAAGTAGGGGACTATAGCAATCAGCCCCAGCATTTT. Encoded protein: CASSQVGDYSNQPQHF.

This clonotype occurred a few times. The CDR3 sequence: CASSRYGTGNNEQFF. The CDR3 region has the DNA TGCGCCAGCAGCCGATACGGGACGGGTAACAATGAGCAGTTCTTC. This sequence joins TRBV4-3 and TRBJ2-1; D might be TRBD1 or TRBD2, each matching 5 bases. This CDR3 region has 15 residues. Germline-derived CDR1 and CDR2 are LGHNA and YSLEER. Trimming took off 4 bases at V and 5 bases at J, with 15 bases between the two ends.

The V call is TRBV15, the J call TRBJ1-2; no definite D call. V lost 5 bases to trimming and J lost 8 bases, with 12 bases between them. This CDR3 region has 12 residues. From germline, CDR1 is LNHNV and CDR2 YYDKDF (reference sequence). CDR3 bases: TGTGCCACCAGCCAAAGAAGCGGGGGCTACACCTTC. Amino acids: CATSQRSGGYTF.

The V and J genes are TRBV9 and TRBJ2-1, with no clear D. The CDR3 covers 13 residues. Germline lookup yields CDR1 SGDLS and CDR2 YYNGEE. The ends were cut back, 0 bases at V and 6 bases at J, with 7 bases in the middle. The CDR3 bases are TGTGCCAGCAGCGTAGACCGGCCCAATGAGCAGTTCTTC. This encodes CASSVDRPNEQFF.

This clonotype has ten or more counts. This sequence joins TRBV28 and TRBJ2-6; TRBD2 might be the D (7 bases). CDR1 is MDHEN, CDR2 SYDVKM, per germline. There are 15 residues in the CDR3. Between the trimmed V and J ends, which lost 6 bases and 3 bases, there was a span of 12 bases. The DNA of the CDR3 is TGTGCCAGCAGGGGAGGGGGTAGTGGGGCCAACGTCCTGACTTTC. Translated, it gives CASRGGGSGANVLTF.

The CDR3 is CATSDFVTSGSDEQFF. Written as DNA, the CDR3 is TGTGCCACCAGTGATTTTGTAACTAGCGGGAGCGACGAGCAGTTCTTC. V usage is TRBV24-1 and J usage is TRBJ2-1; 11 bases line up with TRBD2. CDR3 size: 16 residues. Germline V lookup: CDR1 KGHDR, CDR2 SFDVKD. V shed 1 base and J 10 bases; nucleotides not matched to a gene: 8.

CDR3 DNA sequence: TGTGCCAGCAGTTACAGGCATGGCAATCAGCCCCAGCATTTT. Protein sequence: CASSYRHGNQPQHF. The rearrangement joins TRBV6-5 to TRBJ1-5; D uncertain. There are 14 residues in the CDR3. V shed 2 bases and J shed 2 bases, with 7 bases lying between them. Germline V CDR1 and CDR2: MNHEY, SVGAGI.

CDR3 loop: CASSQLESSTDTQYF. In nucleotides, the CDR3 is TGTGCCAGCAGCCAACTCGAATCTAGCACAGATACGCAGTATTTT. This chain uses TRBV7-8 with TRBJ2-3, with D hard to call. The CDR3 extends over 15 amino acids. Deletions cut 5 bases from V and 0 bases from J, with 12 bases between. Germline V gives CDR1 SGHVS, CDR2 FQNEAQ.